The T cell receptor (beta chain) described here comes from a study of blood T cells in healthy people across ages. Findings and caveats of the study: Percentage of naive T cells showed a strong correlation with TCR beta diversity.

Combining a sample-barcoded 5' primer with a J-beta primer mix, a second PCR ran for roughly 7 to 12 cycles. TCRdb re-called the 5' RACE reads with MiXCR, one entry per CDR3 protein. The table shows 550,000 to 600,000 distinct CDR3 sequences, with 25% to 30% occurring only once. On this clonotype itself: What it binds is not known.

Investigators took 8 to 10 milliliters of peripheral blood from every donor. The CDR3 covers 14 residues. CDR1 LGHNA and CDR2 YSLEER come from the germline V gene. Trimming removed 3 bases from V and 6 bases from J, with 13 bases in between. The clonotype originates from an older woman in good health. The material sequenced was blood. This chain links TRBV4-3 with TRBJ2-3, with D perhaps given as TRBD1 or TRBD2 (5 bases each). The DNA for the CDR3 is TGCGCCAGCAGCCAGGGGGAGTGGGCTGATACGCAGTATTTT. Residues: CASSQGEWADTQYF.